The 18 T cell receptor beta chains below all came from one sample that was sequenced in a study of beta chain features in type 1 diabetes. The sequenced template was cDNA made from the entire isolated RNA. Some clones are missing from TCRdb's copy, which holds only in-frame ones; the method was immunoSEQ multiplex PCR. The repertoire holds some 200,000 clones, about 11% seen once, with 1% to 1.5% in the top ten. Input material: central memory CD4+ T cells from blood. Source of these receptors: a young man in good health.

There are a few counts of this clone. The J gene is TRBJ2-7, the V gene TRBV4-1; the match to TRBD2 covers 9 bases. CDR3 length: 17 residues. V gave up 1 base and J gave up 3 bases; unmatched junction bases: 10. Germline CDR1 and CDR2: MGHRA and YSYEKL. CDR3 coding DNA: TGCGCCAGCAGCCAAGCGCTAAGCGGGGGGAGCATCTACGAGCAGTACTTC. Translated, it gives CASSQALSGGSIYEQYF.

This clone was seen at least ten times. The same CDR3 can be traced to other DNA sequences in this sample. The chain carries TRBV6-5 and TRBJ2-2; D may be TRBD1 (6 bases). Germline CDR1 is MNHEY and CDR2 is SVGAGI. This CDR3 region has 14 residues. V was shortened by 6 bases and J by 1 base, with 9 bases between the two germline ends. CDR3 DNA: TGTGCCAGCAGGCCACAGGGGAACACCGGGGAGCTGTTTTTT. Amino acid sequence: CASRPQGNTGELFF.

The rearrangement links TRBV9 to TRBJ2-4; TRBD1 aligns across 9 bases. V lost 1 base, J lost 6 bases, and 2 bases stayed unmatched. Per the germline V gene, CDR1 is SGDLS and CDR2 is YYNGEE. The CDR3 consists of 14 residues. This CDR3 is CASSVKGQGNIQYF. DNA for the CDR3: TGTGCCAGCAGCGTAAAGGGACAGGGAAACATTCAGTACTTC.

This clone came up many times. The chain combines TRBV28 with TRBJ1-4; no definite D call. The CDR3 is 14 residues long. The V and J ends lost 5 bases and 4 bases respectively, with 11 bases between them. Germline V gene data show CDR1 as MDHEN and CDR2 as SYDVKM. CDR3 sequence (DNA): TGTGCCAGCAGTCTCGGCGGGTTTAATGAAAAACTGTTTTTT. It codes for CASSLGGFNEKLFF.

The sample holds a few counts of this clone. This CDR3 reads CASSLVTGLSKRYTF. In DNA, the CDR3 is TGTGCCAGCAGCTTAGTTACGGGCCTCTCGAAGCGCTACACCTTC. The chain couples TRBV7-9 to TRBJ1-2, with D uncertain. CDR1 and CDR2 (germline): SEHNR, FQNEAQ (reference sequence). V was shortened by 1 base and J by 9 bases, with 18 bases between the two germline ends. This CDR3 has 15 residues.

This clone was seen at least ten times. The V gene is TRBV29-1, the J gene TRBJ2-1, with D perhaps matching TRBD2 (6 bases). The length of the CDR3 is 12 residues. Germline CDR1 reads SQVTM; CDR2 reads ANQGSEA. The CDR3 loop is CRGGSSYNEQFF. Written as DNA, the CDR3 is TGCAGAGGAGGGAGCTCCTACAATGAGCAGTTCTTC.

This clone was recorded a few times. This chain connects TRBV29-1 to TRBJ2-3; D might be TRBD1 or TRBD2, each matching 5 bases. The CDR3 totals 13 residues. The germline V gene encodes CDR1 SQVTM and CDR2 ANQGSEA. The ends were cut back, 5 bases at V and 6 bases at J, with 15 bases in the middle. CDR3 sequence reads: CSVFPNRGDTQYF. DNA of the CDR3: TGCAGCGTTTTCCCAAACCGGGGCGATACGCAGTATTTT.

This clone was found a few times. The rearrangement joins TRBV7-8 to TRBJ2-1; 9 bases line up with TRBD2. This CDR3 has 14 amino acids. V dropped 4 bases and J dropped 5; count of bases not matched to a gene: 3. Germline CDR1 SGHVS, CDR2 FQNEAQ. The CDR3, as DNA: TGTGCCAGCAGCTACGGCGGGAGGGACAATGAGCAGTTCTTC. This codes for CASSYGGRDNEQFF.

Here the CDR3 reads CSARILEAFF. CDR3 nucleotide sequence: TGCAGTGCTAGAATTCTTGAAGCTTTCTTT. The rearrangement uses TRBV20-1 and TRBJ1-1; no reliable D call. The CDR3 runs to 10 residues. V gave up 2 bases and J gave up 7 bases, with 5 bases separating them. CDR1 and CDR2 from the germline V gene are DFQATT and SNEGSKA (reference sequence).

This clone turned up a few times. V gene TRBV5-3 combines with J gene TRBJ2-3, with D maybe TRBD2 (6 bases). TRBV5-3 is an ORF for which the function is uncertain. With 0 bases removed from V and 6 bases from J, the gap between germline ends came to 17 bases. CDR3 length: 16 amino acids. The CDR3 spells CARSLETRHTLDTQYF. CDR3 nucleotide sequence: TGTGCCAGAAGCTTGGAGACTAGACACACACTGGATACGCAGTATTTT.

Ten or more counts support this clone. The CDR3 is CASSLGLASVNEQFF. The CDR3 DNA follows: TGTGCCAGCTCACTGGGACTAGCAAGCGTCAATGAGCAGTTCTTC. V and J are TRBV18 and TRBJ2-1, with 9 positions matching TRBD2. Germline assignment: CDR1 KGHSH and CDR2 LQKENI. Trimming cost V 4 bases and J 6 bases; bases outside gene matches: 7. The CDR3 runs to 15 residues.

Remarks on this clone: A much larger clonotype is one base distant, so this may be a read error. Additional DNA sequences in this sample encode the identical CDR3. J is TRBJ2-5 and V is TRBV6-6; D not certain. There are 11 residues in the CDR3. The germline CDR1 and CDR2 sequences are MNHNY and SVGAGI (reference sequence). Trimming took 3 bases from V and 2 from J, leaving 1 base between them. The CDR3 nucleotides are TGTGCCAGCAGTTATCAAGAGACCCAGTACTTC. This encodes CASSYQETQYF.

V and J are TRBV6-1 and TRBJ2-1; D unresolved. Germline CDR1 MNHNS, CDR2 SASEGT. Trimming removed 7 bases from V and 9 bases from J, with 7 bases in between. The CDR3 consists of 10 residues. CDR3 amino acids: CASKYLEQFF. CDR3 DNA sequence: TGTGCCAGCAAGTACCTTGAGCAGTTCTTC.

The sample holds a few counts of this clone. This chain links TRBV6-1 with TRBJ1-4; TRBD1 matches at 10 bases. CDR3 size: 16 residues. The V segment lost 0 bases and the J segment 7 bases; nucleotides outside the gene matches: 5. Germline CDR1 and CDR2: MNHNS and SASEGT. DNA of the CDR3: TGTGCCAGCAGTGAAGCGAGCGGGACAGGGGTTGAAAAACTGTTTTTT. Its translation is CASSEASGTGVEKLFF.

The chain uses TRBV7-6 and TRBJ2-5; TRBD2 is a possible D gene (6 bases). With 6 bases removed from V and 1 base from J, the gap between germline ends came to 9 bases. The germline V gene encodes CDR1 SGHVS and CDR2 FNYEAQ. CDR3 size: 13 residues. The CDR3 loop reads CASSPTSQETQYF. The CDR3 nucleotides read TGTGCCAGCAGTCCGACTAGCCAAGAGACCCAGTACTTC. The full variable domain, with the rest looked up from reference TRBV7-6 and TRBJ2-5, is GAGVSQSPRYKVTKRGQDVALRCDPISGHVSLYWYRQALGQGPEFLTYFNYEAQQDKSGLPNDRFSAERPEGSISTLTIQRTEQRDSAMYRCASSPTSQETQYFGPGTRLLVL.

This clone was seen a few times. The chain uses TRBV30 and TRBJ1-2; unclear D gene. The CDR3 is 14 residues long. Trimming stripped 1 base from V and 1 base from J, with 10 bases between. Looked up from germline, CDR1 is GTSNPN and CDR2 is SVGIG (reference sequence). This CDR3 reads CAWSGVRINYGYTF. The DNA for the CDR3 is TGTGCCTGGAGTGGCGTACGGATTAACTATGGCTACACCTTC. Variable domain in full (rest from reference TRBV30 and TRBJ1-2): SQTIHQWPATLVQPVGSPLSLECTVEGTSNPNLYWYRQAAGRGLQLLFYSVGIGQISSEVPQNLSASRPQDRQFILSSKKLLLSDSGFYLCAWSGVRINYGYTFGSGTRLTVV.

Details on this clone: One junction end disagrees with the germline gene, perhaps due to a read error. Other DNA sequences from this sample encode an identical CDR3 as well. The rearrangement links TRBV30 to TRBJ2-6, with a weak D call TRBD2 (5 bases). The CDR3 totals 17 residues. The germline gives CDR1 GTSNPN, CDR2 SVGIG (reference sequence). The CDR3 region is CAGRRGRTGRGANVLTF. The DNA of the CDR3 is TGTGCCGGGAGACGGGGTCGGACCGGCCGTGGGGCCAACGTCCTGACTTTC.

This chain joins TRBV2 and TRBJ2-5; 8 bases agree with TRBD1. The CDR3 loop spans 16 amino acids. CDR1 SNHLY and CDR2 FYNNEI come from the germline V gene. V lost 1 base, J lost 5 bases, and 9 bases stayed unmatched. The CDR3 region has the DNA TGTGCCAGCAGTGAAGGCCTTGCGACAGGGGAGGAGACCCAGTACTTC. This sequence encodes CASSEGLATGEETQYF.